This TCR beta chain was retrieved from a study of graft-versus-host responses after intestinal transplantation (dated by TCRdb to about 2021). About the study as a whole: The transplants that recipients got were multivisceral, liver-intestinal, or isolated intestinal. Anti-thymocyte globulin induction was given to all recipients, followed by maintenance tacrolimus and steroids for two to four years. Bulk TCR-beta CDR3 sequencing was used to track graft-versus-host and host-versus-graft alloreactive T cell clones in the graft, circulation and bone marrow after intestinal transplantation. Alloreactive clones were identified by sequencing pre-transplant mixed lymphocyte reaction products and comparing these products with unstimulated pre-transplant donor and recipient T cells. Of the 20 to 30 intestinal transplant recipients enrolled in the cohort, one of whom was a retransplant, 3 patients without pretransplant specimens were excluded. Donor T cell macrochimerism was defined as a peak of at least 4% donor T cells among recipient peripheral blood mononuclear cells. Rather than going through the commercial service, samples from three later patients were sequenced in-house on an Illumina MiSeq and processed with MiXCR.

This specimen's time point label, interpreted: cells obtained before transplantation from donor or recipient. CD3+CD4+ and CD3+CD8+ populations were FACS-sorted from unstimulated pre-transplant donor and recipient cells taken from spleen or lymph nodes. As to this clone: The target of this receptor is not known. No per-base quality is available; no much larger clone lies one base away.

The paper as a whole reports these results and caveats: In patients with donor T cell macrochimerism, the allografts had high GvH to HvG T cell clonal ratios. Conclusions were limited by the relatively low number and heterogeneity of intestinal transplant patients. GvH clones turned up in recipient bone marrow, with some appearing earlier in ileal mucosa or blood, a pattern consistent with an intestinal mucosal origin. Peak levels of circulating GvH clones were associated with declines in HvG clones early after transplant.

Between the V and J ends, shortened by 7 bases and 2 bases respectively, the junction contains 12 bases. Sequences MDHEN (CDR1) and SYDVKM (CDR2) are obtained from the germline V gene. The CDR3 goes from the cysteine to the phenylalanine over 13 residues. Only the CDR3 part of the read is kept: 39 bases, read in frame from the first base. The library was built by means of the immunoSEQ multiplex PCR assay. For most patients, genomic DNA was isolated with the Qiagen DNeasy Blood and Tissue Kit and sent frozen to Adaptive Biotechnologies for TCR sequencing. For most patients, high-throughput TCR-beta CDR3 sequencing of genomic DNA was performed by Adaptive Biotechnologies. The source study handled its data this way. Adaptive's ImmunoSEQ software was the source of the TCR sequencing data for about 20 patients, while three other patients were processed with MiXCR and VDJtools. To correct CD4 versus CD8 sorting errors, sequences present in both subsets at a frequency ratio below 5:1 were removed. CDR3 nucleotide sequences shared between donor and recipient were removed because the origin of such sequences could not be assigned. Alloreactive clones required at least 2-fold expansion over unstimulated cells and minimum CFSE-low frequency of 0.002% (template counts) or 0.001% (read counts). A clone was considered mappable if detected in the sequenced pre-transplant spleen, lymph node, or MLR CFSE-low populations of the donor or recipient. Cumulative frequency of alloreactive clones was calculated as a percentage of all sequences weighted by copy number. TCRdb limited this immuneACCESS table to in-frame rearrangements with V and J called. A share of clones is missing; checked studies link under half to unresolved V genes, and the rest is unexplained. Clone size and the V and J calls come from that table; the DNA yielded D and trimming. The sample table records 95,000 to 110,000 clones; roughly 87% of these occur just once. The ten largest make up approximately 0.97% of the sample.

The sequencing used unstimulated CD4+ T cells sorted from spleen or lymph node cells, collected before intestinal transplant. This TCR was recovered from a human donor who received an intestinal transplant. The chain was built from TRBV28 and TRBJ2-7; the D gene is unclear. This receptor has the CDR3 CASNTRITYEQYF. In nucleotides, the sequence is TGTGCCAGCAATACCAGGATCACCTACGAGCAGTACTTC.